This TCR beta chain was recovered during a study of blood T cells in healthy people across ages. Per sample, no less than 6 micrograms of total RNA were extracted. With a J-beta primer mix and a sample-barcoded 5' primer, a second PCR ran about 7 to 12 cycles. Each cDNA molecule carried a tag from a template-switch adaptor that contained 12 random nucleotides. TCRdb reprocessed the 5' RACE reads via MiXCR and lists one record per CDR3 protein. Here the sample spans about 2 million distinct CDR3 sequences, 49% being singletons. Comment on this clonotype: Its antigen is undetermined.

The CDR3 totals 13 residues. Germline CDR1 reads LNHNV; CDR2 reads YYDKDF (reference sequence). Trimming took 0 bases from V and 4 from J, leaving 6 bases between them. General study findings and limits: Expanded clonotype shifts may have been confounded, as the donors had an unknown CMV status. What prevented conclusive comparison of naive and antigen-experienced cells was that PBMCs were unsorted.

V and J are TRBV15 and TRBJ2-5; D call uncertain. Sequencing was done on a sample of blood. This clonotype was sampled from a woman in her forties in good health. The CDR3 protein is CATSRDEGETQYF. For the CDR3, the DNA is TGTGCCACCAGCAGAGATGAAGGAGAGACCCAGTACTTC.